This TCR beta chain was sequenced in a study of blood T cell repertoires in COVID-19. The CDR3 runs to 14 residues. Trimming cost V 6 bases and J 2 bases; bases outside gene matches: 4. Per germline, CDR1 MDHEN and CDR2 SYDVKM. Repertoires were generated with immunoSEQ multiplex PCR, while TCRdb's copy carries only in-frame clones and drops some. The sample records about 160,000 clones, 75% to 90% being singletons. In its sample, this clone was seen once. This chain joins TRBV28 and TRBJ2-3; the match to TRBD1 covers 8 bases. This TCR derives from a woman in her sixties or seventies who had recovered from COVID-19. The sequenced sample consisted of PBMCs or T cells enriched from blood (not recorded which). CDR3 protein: CASRQTGDTDTQYF. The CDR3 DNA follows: TGTGCCAGCAGGCAGACAGGGGACACAGATACGCAGTATTTT.